Below, 26 T cell receptor beta chains from the same sample are listed, as sequenced in a study of blood T cell repertoires in COVID-19. Here immunoSEQ multiplex PCR was the method, and the copy in TCRdb shows in-frame clones only, minus some. The sample lists approximately 76,000 clones; 88% were seen once. The sequenced material came from peripheral blood. All receptors come from a human donor in a cohort sampled during active COVID-19.

The chain uses TRBV9 and TRBJ1-6; D might be TRBD1 (6 bases). CDR1 is SGDLS, CDR2 YYNGEE, per germline. This CDR3 has 15 amino acids. Trimming took off 3 bases at V and 7 bases at J, with 14 bases between the two ends. The CDR3, as DNA: TGTGCCAGCAGCGGCTTGACAGGTGGAAATTCACCCCTCCACTTT. This translates into CASSGLTGGNSPLHF.

The chain joins TRBV7-3 to TRBJ2-5; 7 positions agree with TRBD1. Germline trimming cut 4 bases from V and 2 bases from J; bases unmatched to any gene: 1. The CDR3 length is 13 residues. Looked up from germline, CDR1 is SGHTA and CDR2 is FQGTGA. Here the CDR3 reads CASSSTGQETQYF. In DNA, the CDR3 is TGTGCCAGCAGCTCGACAGGGCAAGAGACCCAGTACTTC.

This clone was found a few times. The CDR3 bases are TGTGCCAGCAGCACCCCCCAGCAGTGGACTAGCGGGAGGTACAATGAGCAGTTCTTC. Its translation: CASSTPQQWTSGRYNEQFF. The rearrangement links TRBV5-8 to TRBJ2-1; 14 positions agree with TRBD2. Germline V gives CDR1 SGHTS, CDR2 YDEGEE. The V and J ends lost 4 bases and 4 bases, in that order; junction bases with no gene match: 13. CDR3 length equals 19 residues.

The chain carries TRBV7-2 and TRBJ1-2; 10 nucleotides line up with TRBD1. Germline CDR1 and CDR2: SGHTA and FQGNSA. The CDR3 runs 14 residues. V was pared by 5 bases and J by 7 bases, with 7 bases of the junction left unmatched. The CDR3 sequence: CASSPDRGQRGYTF. CDR3 coding DNA: TGTGCCAGCAGCCCAGACAGGGGGCAACGTGGCTACACCTTC.

V usage is TRBV2 and J usage is TRBJ2-3; a weak D match, TRBD1 (6 bases). Per germline, CDR1 SNHLY and CDR2 FYNNEI. CDR3 size: 15 residues. Trimming removed 5 bases at V and 6 bases at J, with 18 bases between. CDR3 region: CASSPQGLVVDTQYF. The CDR3 nucleotides read TGTGCCAGCAGTCCCCAGGGGTTGGTCGTGGATACGCAGTATTTT.

The CDR3 reads CATSEPGQGAIRETQYF. CDR3 DNA: TGTGCCACCAGTGAGCCCGGACAGGGGGCGATAAGAGAGACCCAGTACTTC. The V gene is TRBV24-1, the J gene TRBJ2-5; the match to TRBD1 covers 11 bases. Germline V gives CDR1 KGHDR, CDR2 SFDVKD. The J segment lost 4 bases and the V segment lost 4 bases, leaving 10 bases of the junction unmatched. This CDR3 is 17 amino acids long.

This clone was recorded only once. This sequence joins TRBV30 and TRBJ2-3, with D possibly TRBD1 on 5 matching bases. With 3 bases removed from V and 3 bases from J, the gap between germline ends came to 10 bases. This CDR3 is built from 13 residues. From germline, CDR1 is GTSNPN and CDR2 SVGIG (reference sequence). The CDR3 DNA follows: TGTGCCTGGAGGGTCAGGGTGACAGATACGCAGTATTTT. It yields the protein CAWRVRVTDTQYF.

The genes are TRBV18 and TRBJ1-3; the D is unclear. Deletions cut 3 bases from V and 0 bases from J, with 9 bases between. In germline, CDR1 is KGHSH, CDR2 LQKENI. This CDR3 has 15 amino acids. The CDR3 sequence is CASSPVRVSGNTIYF. CDR3 coding DNA: TGTGCCAGCTCACCGGTCCGGGTCTCTGGAAACACCATATATTTT. Combining the CDR3 with reference TRBV18 and TRBJ1-3 gives the whole variable domain NAGVMQNPRHLVRRRGQEARLRCSPMKGHSHVYWYRQLPEEGLKFMVYLQKENIIDESGMPKERFSAEFPKEGPSILRIQQVVRGDSAAYFCASSPVRVSGNTIYFGEGSWLTVV.

This sequence joins TRBV30 and TRBJ2-2, with 9 bases that match TRBD2. The trim removed 4 bases at V and 7 bases at J, leaving 4 bases unmatched. This CDR3 comprises 13 residues. Per germline, CDR1 GTSNPN and CDR2 SVGIG (reference sequence). The CDR3 protein is CAWTSSGDGELFF. CDR3 in DNA: TGTGCCTGGACCTCTAGCGGGGACGGGGAGCTGTTTTTT.

CDR3 nucleotide sequence: TGTGCCAGCAGCTTAGGCTCCAGGCGTCAGGGAGGGACCCAGTACTTC. As protein: CASSLGSRRQGGTQYF. The V call is TRBV7-2, the J call TRBJ2-5; D perhaps matches TRBD2 (6 bases). The CDR3 is 16 residues long. V gave up 1 base and J gave up 7 bases, with 19 bases separating them. Germline V CDR1 and CDR2: SGHTA, FQGNSA.

The CDR3 DNA sequence: TGTGCCAGCAGCATGACTAGCTTGGAGACCCAGTACTTC. Protein sequence: CASSMTSLETQYF. This chain connects TRBV7-2 to TRBJ2-5; TRBD2 aligns across 7 bases. Germline loops: CDR1 SGHTA, CDR2 FQGNSA. The CDR3 length is 13 residues. V trimming: 5 bases; J trimming: 5 bases; junction bases outside the gene matches: 5.

The table lists this clone with a few counts. The chain recombines TRBV5-4 with TRBJ2-1; D perhaps matches TRBD2 (5 bases). Germline assignment: CDR1 SGHNT and CDR2 YYREEE (reference sequence). With 1 base removed from V and 7 bases from J, the gap between germline ends came to 6 bases. This CDR3 spans 12 amino acids. CDR3 loop: CASSLSGNEQFF. CDR3 sequence (DNA): TGTGCCAGCAGCTTGTCGGGGAATGAGCAGTTCTTC.

This clone was observed a handful of times. This chain joins TRBV5-1 and TRBJ1-4; D gene uncertain. Trimming removed 2 bases at V and 8 bases at J, with 7 bases between. The CDR3 contains 12 residues. Per germline, CDR1 SGHRS and CDR2 YFSETQ. The CDR3 region is CASSFSREKLFF. The CDR3 DNA reads TGCGCCAGCAGCTTTTCGCGCGAAAAACTGTTTTTT.

The genes are TRBV7-2 and TRBJ2-3, with TRBD1 identical over 9 bases. The CDR3 extends over 15 amino acids. Germline CDR1 reads SGHTA; CDR2 reads FQGNSA. Trimming cost V 5 bases and J 4 bases; bases outside gene matches: 7. The CDR3 protein is CASSDRQGVADTQYF. The CDR3 nucleotides are TGTGCCAGCAGCGACAGACAGGGGGTCGCAGATACGCAGTATTTT.

The chain recombines TRBV6-6 with TRBJ1-3, with 10 positions matching TRBD1. The germline V gene encodes CDR1 MNHNY and CDR2 SVGAGI (reference sequence). The CDR3 has 16 residues. The V and J ends lost 11 bases and 2 bases, in that order; junction bases with no gene match: 12. CDR3 nucleotides: TGTGCCTCGGGTGTTAAAGACAGGGGGCCTGGAAACACCATATATTTT. This translates into CASGVKDRGPGNTIYF.

The rearrangement uses TRBV6-5 and TRBJ2-5; the match to TRBD2 covers 10 bases. J lost 4 bases, V lost 7 bases, and 9 bases had no gene match. Germline V gives CDR1 MNHEY, CDR2 SVGAGI. The CDR3 extends over 15 amino acids. CDR3 residues: CASTGSGRGRETQYF. The DNA for the CDR3 is TGTGCCAGCACGGGAAGCGGGAGGGGGAGAGAGACCCAGTACTTC.

The chain uses TRBV6-5 and TRBJ1-1; D unresolved. This CDR3 has 13 residues. V lost 7 bases to trimming and J lost 0 bases, with 9 bases between them. CDR1 MNHEY and CDR2 SVGAGI come from the germline V gene. The CDR3, as DNA: TGTGCCAGCACCAGAACACTGAACACTGAAGCTTTCTTT. Amino acids: CASTRTLNTEAFF.

The chain recombines TRBV19 with TRBJ2-5, with 8 bases that match TRBD1. Germline V CDR1 and CDR2: LNHDA, SQIVND (reference sequence). The CDR3 is made up of 14 amino acids. J was trimmed by 6 bases and V by 4 bases; bases with no gene match: 7. Written as DNA, the CDR3 is TGTGCCAGTAGTACGTCAGGGGGCGTAAAGACCCAGTACTTC. Translated: CASSTSGGVKTQYF.

The CDR3 sequence: CASRGPYNEQFF. The DNA for the CDR3 is TGTGCCAGTAGGGGGCCTTACAATGAGCAGTTCTTC. The chain has TRBV2 and TRBJ2-1, with 7 bases lining up with TRBD1. The J segment lost 4 bases and the V segment lost 9 bases, leaving 3 bases of the junction unmatched. The CDR3 loop spans 12 amino acids. CDR1 and CDR2 from the germline V gene are SNHLY and FYNNEI.

The chain recombines TRBV4-1 with TRBJ2-1; 10 nucleotides match TRBD2. Trimming took 1 base from V and 9 from J; bases not matched to a gene: 9. The CDR3 is 16 amino acids. CDR1 and CDR2 from the germline V gene are MGHRA and YSYEKL. CDR3 protein: CASSQGLGTSVREQFF. CDR3 bases: TGCGCCAGCAGCCAAGGATTGGGGACTAGCGTCCGTGAGCAGTTCTTC.

CDR3 coding DNA: TGTGCCAGCAGTTTAGGAGCGGCCACCGGGGAGCTGTTTTTT. Translation: CASSLGAATGELFF. This sequence joins TRBV27 and TRBJ2-2; D is possibly TRBD2 (5 bases). Germline V gene lookup returns CDR1 MNHEY and CDR2 SMNVEV (reference sequence). Trimming took off 2 bases at V and 4 bases at J, with 8 bases between the two ends. The CDR3 totals 14 residues.

The chain has TRBV18 and TRBJ2-2; 11 bases fit TRBD2. Germline V gene data show CDR1 as KGHSH and CDR2 as LQKENI. The CDR3 totals 16 residues. The V segment lost 3 bases and the J segment 4 bases; nucleotides outside the gene matches: 4. As DNA, the CDR3 is TGTGCCAGCTCACCGATGACTAGCGGGACCACCGGGGAGCTGTTTTTT. Residues: CASSPMTSGTTGELFF. Together with reference TRBV18 and TRBJ2-2, the CDR3 gives the full variable domain: NAGVMQNPRHLVRRRGQEARLRCSPMKGHSHVYWYRQLPEEGLKFMVYLQKENIIDESGMPKERFSAEFPKEGPSILRIQQVVRGDSAAYFCASSPMTSGTTGELFFGEGSRLTVL.

The chain recombines TRBV5-1 with TRBJ1-4, with D unresolved. The CDR3 covers 15 residues. Trimming shortened V by 0 bases and J by 7 bases, and 13 bases separated the two germline ends. The germline gives CDR1 SGHRS, CDR2 YFSETQ. The CDR3 here is CASSLAGRQTEKLFF. The CDR3 bases are TGCGCCAGCAGCTTGGCCGGCAGGCAAACTGAAAAACTGTTTTTT.

J is TRBJ1-3 and V is TRBV20-1; D is unresolved. Germline CDR1 and CDR2: DFQATT and SNEGSKA (reference sequence). Trimming shortened V by 3 bases and J by 1 base, and 16 bases separated the two germline ends. This CDR3 is built from 16 residues. The CDR3 loop reads CSASRGSHTSGNTIYF. CDR3 DNA: TGCAGTGCTAGTAGAGGTTCGCACACATCTGGAAACACCATATATTTT.

The gene calls are TRBV19 and TRBJ1-1; no definite D call. The length of the CDR3 is 15 residues. Germline V gene sequence: CDR1 LNHDA, CDR2 SQIVND (reference sequence). V lost 2 bases and J lost 0, with 10 bases in between. DNA for the CDR3: TGTGCCAGTAGTATACCGAACAACGTGAACACTGAAGCTTTCTTT. As protein: CASSIPNNVNTEAFF.

The CDR3 region is CASSLGPGLTGELFF. The CDR3 bases are TGCGCCAGCAGTCTTGGTCCAGGGTTAACCGGGGAGCTGTTTTTT. V gene TRBV5-1 combines with J gene TRBJ2-2, with a possible D match to TRBD1 (5 bases). Trimming removed 5 bases from V and 5 bases from J, with 16 bases in between. This CDR3 spans 15 amino acids. The germline CDR1 and CDR2 sequences are SGHRS and YFSETQ.